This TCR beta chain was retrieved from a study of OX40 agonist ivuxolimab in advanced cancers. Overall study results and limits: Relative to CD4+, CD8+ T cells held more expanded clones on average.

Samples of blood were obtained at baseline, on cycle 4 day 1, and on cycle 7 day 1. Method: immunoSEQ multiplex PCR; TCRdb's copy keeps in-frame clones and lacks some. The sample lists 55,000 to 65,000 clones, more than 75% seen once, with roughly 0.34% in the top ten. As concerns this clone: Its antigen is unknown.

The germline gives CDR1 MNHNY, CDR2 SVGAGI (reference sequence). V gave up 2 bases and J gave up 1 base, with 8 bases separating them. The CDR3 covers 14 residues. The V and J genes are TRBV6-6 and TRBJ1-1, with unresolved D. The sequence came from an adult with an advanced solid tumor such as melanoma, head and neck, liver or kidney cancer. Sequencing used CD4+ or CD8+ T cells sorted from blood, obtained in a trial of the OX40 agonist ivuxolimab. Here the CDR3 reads CASSYNLGNTEAFF. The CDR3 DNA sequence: TGTGCCAGCAGTTACAACTTGGGGAACACTGAAGCTTTCTTT.